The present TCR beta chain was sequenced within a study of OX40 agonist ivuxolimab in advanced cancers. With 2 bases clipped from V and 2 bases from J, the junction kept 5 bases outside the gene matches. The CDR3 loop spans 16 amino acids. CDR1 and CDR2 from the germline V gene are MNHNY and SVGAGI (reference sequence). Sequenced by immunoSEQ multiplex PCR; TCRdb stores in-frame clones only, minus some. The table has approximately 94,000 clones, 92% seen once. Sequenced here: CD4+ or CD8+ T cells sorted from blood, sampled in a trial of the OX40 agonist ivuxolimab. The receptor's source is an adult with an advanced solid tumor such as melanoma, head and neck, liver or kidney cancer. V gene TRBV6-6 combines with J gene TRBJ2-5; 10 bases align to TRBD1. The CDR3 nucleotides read TGTGCCAGCAGTTACACGGACAGGGGGATACAAGAGACCCAGTACTTC. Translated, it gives CASSYTDRGIQETQYF.